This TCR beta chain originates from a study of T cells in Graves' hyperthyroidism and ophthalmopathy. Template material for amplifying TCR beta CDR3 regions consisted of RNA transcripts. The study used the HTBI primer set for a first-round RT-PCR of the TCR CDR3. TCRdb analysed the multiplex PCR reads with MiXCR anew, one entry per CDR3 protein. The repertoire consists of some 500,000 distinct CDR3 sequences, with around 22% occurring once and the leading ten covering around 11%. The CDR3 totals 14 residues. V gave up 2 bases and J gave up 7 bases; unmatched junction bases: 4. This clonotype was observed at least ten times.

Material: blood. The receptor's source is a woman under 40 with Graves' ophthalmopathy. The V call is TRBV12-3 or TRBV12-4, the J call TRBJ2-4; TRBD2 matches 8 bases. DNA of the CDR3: TGTGCCAGCAGTTTAAGCGGGGGTGTGAACATTCAGTACTTC. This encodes CASSLSGGVNIQYF.